Each of the 30 T cell receptor beta chains below was sequenced from the same sample in a study of immune characterization of retroperitoneal liposarcoma. TCRdb used MiXCR to reprocess the PCR reads, holding one entry per CDR3 protein. This sample has 12,000 or so distinct CDR3 sequences, with 26% found just once. The source material was tumor tissue. These receptors were obtained from a female donor with retroperitoneal liposarcoma.

The chain employs TRBV7-2 and TRBJ2-5, with a possible D match to TRBD2 (6 bases). The J call is doubtful: the DNA matches TRBJ2-1 better. The CDR3 is 13 residues long. Germline values: CDR1 SGHTA, CDR2 FQGNSA. The CDR3, as DNA: TGTGCCAGCAGCTGGGACTTTCCCTACGAGCAGTTCTTC. Amino acid sequence: CASSWDFPYEQFF.

The sample holds many counts of this clonotype. This chain uses TRBV6-1 with TRBJ1-1; unclear D gene. Germline CDR1 and CDR2: MNHNS and SASEGT. The ends were cut back, 7 bases at V and 9 bases at J, with 12 bases in the middle. CDR3 length: 11 residues. CDR3 loop: CASTTRSQAFF. DNA of the CDR3: TGTGCCAGCACAACACGCTCTCAAGCTTTCTTT.

This clonotype is judged medium-sized. V and J are TRBV6-1 and TRBJ1-1, with TRBD1 identical over 7 bases. Germline CDR1 reads MNHNS; CDR2 reads SASEGT. The V gene end was trimmed by 5 bases and the J gene end by 1 base; junction bases not matched to a gene: 13. The CDR3 sequence is 17 residues long. CDR3: CASSIQPPGQTNTEAFF. CDR3 nucleotide sequence: TGTGCCAGCAGTATTCAACCCCCGGGACAGACGAACACTGAAGCTTTCTTT.

This chain connects TRBV14 to TRBJ2-3; D tentatively fits TRBD1 or TRBD2 (7 bases each). The J call may be in error: the DNA end matches TRBJ2-7 better. The CDR3 has 18 residues. Germline CDR1 reads SGHDN; CDR2 reads FVKESK. The CDR3 protein is CASSRRIRGQAGNNEQYF. For the CDR3, the DNA is TGTGCCAGCAGCCGACGGATAAGGGGGCAAGCGGGAAACAACGAGCAGTACTTC.

In the case of this clonotype: This sequence may be a read error, since a much larger clone differs from it by one base. V is TRBV7-2 and J is TRBJ1-4, with no clear D. CDR1 and CDR2 from the germline V gene are SGHTA and FQGNSA. This CDR3 spans 14 amino acids. The CDR3 nucleotides are TGTGTCAGCAGCTTTAGTAGAACTAATGAAAAACTGTTTTTT. Translating it yields CVSSFSRTNEKLFF.

The chain couples TRBV6-1 to TRBJ1-1; a possible D gene is TRBD1 (5 bases). The germline gives CDR1 MNHNS, CDR2 SASEGT. The CDR3 runs to 15 residues. Trimming left V 6 bases short and J 5 bases short, with 19 bases between. The CDR3 DNA reads TGTGCCAGCAGCCCGATACCGGGGGGGGGGACTGAAGCTTTCTTT. The encoded protein is CASSPIPGGGTEAFF.

By share of the sample, this clonotype is medium-sized (0.01 to 0.1%). The chain combines TRBV6-1 with TRBJ2-1, with a weak D call TRBD1 (6 bases). The J call is uncertain, as TRBJ2-7 better fits the DNA end. The CDR3 covers 13 residues. Germline V lookup: CDR1 MNHNS, CDR2 SASEGT. The CDR3 is CASSSTGPYEQYF. Written as DNA, the CDR3 is TGTGCCAGCAGTTCGACAGGACCCTACGAGCAGTACTTC.

This clonotype appeared a single time. This chain joins TRBV7-2 and TRBJ2-1; D is possibly TRBD2 (5 bases). Judging by the DNA end, TRBJ2-7 fits better; the J call may be wrong. Germline V gives CDR1 SGHTA, CDR2 FQGNSA. CDR3 length: 15 residues. Here the CDR3 reads CASSLVGSSYNEQYF. The DNA for the CDR3 is TGTGCCAGCAGCTTAGTGGGGAGCTCCTACAATGAGCAGTACTTC.

The V call is TRBV6-1, the J call TRBJ2-3; tentatively, D is TRBD1 or TRBD2 (6 bases each). Germline CDR1 is MNHNS and CDR2 is SASEGT. V shed 5 bases and J shed 2 bases, with 17 bases lying between them. This CDR3 is built from 16 residues. The CDR3 nucleotides are TGTGCCAGCAGTTTACCGGGGGCAAAGTCCACAGATACGCAGTATTTT. It encodes CASSLPGAKSTDTQYF.

This clonotype was recorded many times. V is TRBV7-9 and J is TRBJ2-2; no clear D gene. The CDR3 covers 14 residues. V gave up 2 bases and J gave up 3 bases, with 7 bases separating them. Germline V lookup: CDR1 SEHNR, CDR2 FQNEAQ (reference sequence). The CDR3 loop is CASSLTLDTGELFF. CDR3 DNA sequence: TGTGCCAGCAGCTTAACTTTGGACACCGGGGAGCTGTTTTTT.

This clonotype ranks as medium-sized (0.01 to 0.1%). DNA for the CDR3: TGTGCCAGCACGGTAGCGGGGAGTAACAATGAGCAGTACTTC. Translation gives CASTVAGSNNEQYF. The gene calls are TRBV12-3 or TRBV12-4 and TRBJ2-1, with 8 bases matching TRBD2. The J call is in doubt because the DNA end fits TRBJ2-7 better. The CDR3 extends over 14 amino acids.

This rearrangement joins TRBV7-2 to TRBJ1-6; D is unclear. Germline CDR1 reads SGHTA; CDR2 reads FQGNSA. The CDR3 extends over 12 amino acids. V lost 2 bases to trimming and J lost 14 bases, with 10 bases between them. As DNA, the CDR3 is TGTGCCAGCAGCTTACGCGGGTCGGCCCTCCACTTT. This translates into CASSLRGSALHF. The variable domain in full, with the rest retrieved from reference TRBV7-2 and TRBJ1-6, is GAGVSQSPSNKVTEKGKDVELRCDPISGHTALYWYRQSLGQGLEFLIYFQGNSAPDKSGLPSDRFSAERTGGSVSTLTIQRTQQEDSAVYLCASSLRGSALHFGNGTRLTVT.

On this clonotype itself: A much bigger clone sits one base away, suggesting this may be a read error. Without the conserved terminal phenylalanine or tryptophan, this CDR3 likely stems from a read error. The J gene is TRBJ2-1, the V gene TRBV7-3, with D perhaps matching TRBD1 (6 bases). The J call may not be correct, given that the DNA end is closer to TRBJ2-7. CDR3 length: 13 residues. CDR1 and CDR2 from the germline V gene are SGHTA and FQGTGA. The CDR3 bases are TGTGCCAGCAGCTTAACCGGGGACAATGAGCAGTACTGC. Translated: CASSLTGDNEQYC.

This clonotype was seen a handful of times. This rearrangement joins TRBV7-2 to TRBJ2-1, with D perhaps being TRBD1 or TRBD2 (5 bases each). The end of the DNA is better explained by TRBJ2-5, so the J call may be wrong. CDR1 SGHTA and CDR2 FQGNSA come from the germline V gene. The CDR3 covers 12 residues. CDR3 amino acids: CASSPGAETQYF. The CDR3 bases are TGTGCCAGCAGCCCCGGGGCCGAGACCCAGTACTTC.

This clonotype has ten or more counts. This chain uses TRBV6-1 with TRBJ2-3; 11 bases fit TRBD2. Trimming at V came to 5 bases and at J to 0 bases, leaving 1 base not matched to a gene. Germline V lookup: CDR1 MNHNS, CDR2 SASEGT. The CDR3 loop spans 15 amino acids. This CDR3 is CASSLAGGSTDTQYF. The CDR3 coding sequence is TGTGCCAGCAGTTTAGCGGGAGGGAGCACAGATACGCAGTATTTT.

This chain connects TRBV7-2 to TRBJ2-1, with 7 positions matching TRBD1. Germline V gene data show CDR1 as SGHTA and CDR2 as FQGNSA. Trimming cost V 4 bases and J 10 bases; bases outside gene matches: 13. The CDR3 runs to 15 residues. In DNA form, the CDR3 reads TGTGCCAGCAGCTCAGAGACAGGGACCTCCTACGAGCAGTTCTTC. Translating gives CASSSETGTSYEQFF.

This clonotype was counted many times. The chain joins TRBV6-1 to TRBJ2-1, with D tentatively TRBD2 (5 bases). CDR1 and CDR2 (germline): MNHNS, SASEGT. Deletions cut 6 bases from V and 10 bases from J, with 19 bases between. The CDR3 spans 14 residues. CDR3 bases: TGTGCCAGCAGCCCTCGTGGAGGTTTCCACGAGCAGTTCTTC. It yields the protein CASSPRGGFHEQFF.

There are a few counts of this clonotype. The chain carries TRBV25-1 and TRBJ2-5; the D call may be TRBD1 or TRBD2 (5 bases each). The last part of the DNA fits TRBJ2-1 better; the J call may be wrong. Per germline, CDR1 MGHDK and CDR2 SYGVNS. The CDR3 spans 15 residues. This CDR3 is CASGSTTGPLYEQFF. The CDR3 DNA reads as TGTGCCAGCGGCTCGACAACGGGGCCACTCTACGAGCAGTTCTTC.

This clonotype has only a few counts. The rearrangement links TRBV6-1 to TRBJ2-2; no clear D gene. V lost 7 bases to trimming and J lost 5 bases, with 5 bases between them. Germline V gene lookup returns CDR1 MNHNS and CDR2 SASEGT. This CDR3 is 11 amino acids long. The CDR3 nucleotides are TGTGCCAGCATAAATACCGGGGAGCTGTTTTTT. Translation: CASINTGELFF.

This clonotype was counted only a few times. The CDR3 region is CASSGNDMGNSPLHF. The CDR3 DNA reads TGTGCCAGCAGTGGAAACGACATGGGGAATTCACCCCTCCACTTT. The chain has TRBV25-1 and TRBJ1-6; D gene unclear. Germline CDR1 is MGHDK and CDR2 is SYGVNS. V shed 4 bases and J shed 7 bases, with 14 bases lying between them. The CDR3 covers 15 residues.

This clonotype is medium-sized (0.01 to 0.1%) within its sample. The chain couples TRBV7-2 to TRBJ2-1, with D maybe TRBD2 (7 bases). The J call is doubtful: the DNA matches TRBJ2-7 better. Germline V gene sequence: CDR1 SGHTA, CDR2 FQGNSA. The CDR3 runs 15 residues. The CDR3 loop reads CASSLQSGGLYEQYF. The CDR3 DNA reads TGTGCCAGCAGCTTACAATCCGGGGGGCTTTACGAGCAGTACTTC.

By share, this clonotype ranks as medium-sized. The rearrangement links TRBV7-2 to TRBJ2-1; 15 nucleotides agree with TRBD2. Germline V lookup: CDR1 SGHTA, CDR2 FQGNSA. Losses at the gene ends were 5 bases for V and 10 bases for J; bases not matched to a gene: 9. The CDR3 covers 16 residues. The CDR3 here is CASSPGTSGRIHEQFF. CDR3 coding DNA: TGTGCCAGCAGCCCCGGGACTAGCGGGAGGATCCACGAGCAGTTCTTC. The whole variable domain, remainder taken from reference TRBV7-2 and TRBJ2-1, is GAGVSQSPSNKVTEKGKDVELRCDPISGHTALYWYRQSLGQGLEFLIYFQGNSAPDKSGLPSDRFSAERTGGSVSTLTIQRTQQEDSAVYLCASSPGTSGRIHEQFFGPGTRLTVL.

Judged by abundance, this clonotype is medium-sized. The chain recombines TRBV6-1 with TRBJ2-1; 11 bases align to TRBD1. Matching the DNA end better, TRBJ2-7 makes the J call doubtful. Germline V gene lookup returns CDR1 MNHNS and CDR2 SASEGT. The CDR3 totals 14 residues. The CDR3 spells CASSGQGAVYEQYF. The CDR3, as DNA: TGTGCCAGCAGCGGACAGGGGGCCGTCTACGAGCAGTACTTC.

This clonotype was picked up a small number of times. This chain links TRBV6-6 with TRBJ1-2; D is uncertain. The V and J ends lost 2 bases and 4 bases respectively, with 11 bases between them. Germline V CDR1 and CDR2: MNHNY, SVGAGI (reference sequence). CDR3 length: 14 residues. The DNA of the CDR3 is TGTGCCAGCAGTTACAAGGCGGCCGCCTATGGCTACACCTTC. It codes for CASSYKAAAYGYTF.

By sample share, this clonotype is medium-sized (0.01 to 0.1%). The chain has TRBV6-6 and TRBJ2-1, with D perhaps TRBD2 (6 bases). TRBJ2-7 explains the end of the DNA better; the J call may be wrong. This CDR3 is built from 15 residues. Germline CDR1 is MNHNY and CDR2 is SVGAGI (reference sequence). The CDR3 loop reads CASSYGRGWSYEQYF. Here the CDR3 DNA reads TGTGCCAGCAGTTACGGGCGGGGATGGTCCTACGAGCAGTACTTC.

This clonotype is medium-sized in the sample. The chain combines TRBV6-1 with TRBJ2-1, with D possibly matching TRBD1 (6 bases). The end of the DNA fits TRBJ2-7 better, so the J call may be wrong. Looked up from germline, CDR1 is MNHNS and CDR2 is SASEGT. This CDR3 region has 12 residues. The CDR3 DNA reads as TGTGCCAGCAGTGAAAGGGGGACAGAGCAGTACTTC. Its protein product is CASSERGTEQYF.

By sample share, this clonotype is medium-sized (0.01 to 0.1%). The V call is TRBV27, the J call TRBJ2-3, with 7 bases aligning to TRBD1. Trimming took 6 bases from V and 6 from J; bases not matched to a gene: 9. The CDR3 covers 14 residues. Germline CDR1 and CDR2: MNHEY and SMNVEV (reference sequence). The CDR3: CASSDGTVGDTQYF. CDR3 nucleotides: TGTGCCAGCAGCGATGGGACAGTCGGGGATACGCAGTATTTT.

The V and J genes are TRBV6-1 and TRBJ2-1; the D is unclear. V was pared by 1 base and J by 0 bases, with 10 bases between. Germline V gene lookup returns CDR1 MNHNS and CDR2 SASEGT. CDR3 size: 16 residues. CDR3 nucleotides: TGTGCCAGCAGTGAAGACTACCTTTCCTCCTACAATGAGCAGTTCTTC. Protein: CASSEDYLSSYNEQFF.

This clonotype was counted at least ten times. The V and J genes are TRBV7-2 and TRBJ2-1; D is possibly TRBD2 (6 bases). The CDR3 covers 16 residues. Germline values: CDR1 SGHTA, CDR2 FQGNSA. Trimming took 5 bases from V and 10 from J, leaving 24 bases between them. The CDR3 bases are TGTGCCAGCAGCAGCTATCGGGAGAGCCCCTCCTACGAGCAGTTCTTC. This sequence encodes CASSSYRESPSYEQFF.

This clonotype was counted between two and nine times. The chain is built from TRBV11-1 and TRBJ2-1; maybe TRBD2 (6 bases). Gene TRBJ2-7 matches the end of the DNA better, so the J call may be wrong. The CDR3 contains 13 residues. In germline, CDR1 is SGHAT, CDR2 FQDESV (reference sequence). CDR3 amino acids: CASSRDGRGEQYF. The DNA for the CDR3 is TGTGCCAGCAGCCGGGACGGGCGGGGAGAGCAGTACTTC.